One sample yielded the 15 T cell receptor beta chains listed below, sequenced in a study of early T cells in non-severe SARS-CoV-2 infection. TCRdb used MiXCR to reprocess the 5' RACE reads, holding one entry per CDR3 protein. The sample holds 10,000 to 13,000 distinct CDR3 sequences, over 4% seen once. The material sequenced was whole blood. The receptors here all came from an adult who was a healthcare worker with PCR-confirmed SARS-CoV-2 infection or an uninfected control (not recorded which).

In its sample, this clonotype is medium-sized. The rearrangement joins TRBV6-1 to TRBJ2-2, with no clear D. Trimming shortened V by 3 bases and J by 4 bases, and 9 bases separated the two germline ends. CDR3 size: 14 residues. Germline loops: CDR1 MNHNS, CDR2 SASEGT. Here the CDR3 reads CASSDRPVTGELFF. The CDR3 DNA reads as TGTGCCAGCAGTGATAGACCGGTCACCGGGGAGCTGTTTTTT.

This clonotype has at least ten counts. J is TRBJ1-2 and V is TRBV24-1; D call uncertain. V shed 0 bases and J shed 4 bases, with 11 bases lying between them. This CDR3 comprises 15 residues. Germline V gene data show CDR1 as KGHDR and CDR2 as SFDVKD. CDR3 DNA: TGTGCCACCAGTGATTTGCCTGGATTCGGCTATGGCTACACCTTC. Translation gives CATSDLPGFGYGYTF.

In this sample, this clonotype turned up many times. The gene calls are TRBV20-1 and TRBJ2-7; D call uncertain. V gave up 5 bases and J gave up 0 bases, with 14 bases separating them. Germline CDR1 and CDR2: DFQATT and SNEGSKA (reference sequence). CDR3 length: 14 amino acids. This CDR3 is CSAQDPNLSYEQYF. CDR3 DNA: TGCAGTGCTCAGGACCCTAATCTCTCCTACGAGCAGTACTTC.

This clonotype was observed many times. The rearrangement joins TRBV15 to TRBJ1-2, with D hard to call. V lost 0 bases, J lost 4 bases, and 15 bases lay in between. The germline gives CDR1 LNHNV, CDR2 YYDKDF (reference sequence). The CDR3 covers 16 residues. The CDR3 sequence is CATSRDAGSVVYGYTF. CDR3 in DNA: TGTGCCACCAGCAGAGATGCCGGGTCTGTCGTCTATGGCTACACCTTC.

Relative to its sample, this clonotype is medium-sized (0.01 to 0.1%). CDR3 region: CASSLVGGSEKLFF. The CDR3 DNA reads as TGCGCCAGCAGCTTGGTAGGGGGAAGTGAAAAACTGTTTTTT. The chain has TRBV5-1 and TRBJ1-4; possibly TRBD1 for D (6 bases). The CDR3 runs to 14 residues. From germline, CDR1 is SGHRS and CDR2 YFSETQ. V dropped 0 bases and J dropped 7 bases, with 10 bases sitting between them.

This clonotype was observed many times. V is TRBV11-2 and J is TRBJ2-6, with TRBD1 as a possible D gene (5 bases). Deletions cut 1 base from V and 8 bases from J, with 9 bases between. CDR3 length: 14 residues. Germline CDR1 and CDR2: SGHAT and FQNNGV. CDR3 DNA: TGTGCCAGCAGCTTAGCCGGACAAACCAACGTCCTGACTTTC. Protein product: CASSLAGQTNVLTF.

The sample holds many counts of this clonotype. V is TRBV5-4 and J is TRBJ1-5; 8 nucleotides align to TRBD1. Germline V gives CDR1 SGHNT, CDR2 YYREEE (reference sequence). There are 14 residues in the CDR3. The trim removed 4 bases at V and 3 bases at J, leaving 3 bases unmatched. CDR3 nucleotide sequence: TGTGCCAGCAGCCGACAGGGGCCCAATCAGCCCCAGCATTTT. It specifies CASSRQGPNQPQHF.

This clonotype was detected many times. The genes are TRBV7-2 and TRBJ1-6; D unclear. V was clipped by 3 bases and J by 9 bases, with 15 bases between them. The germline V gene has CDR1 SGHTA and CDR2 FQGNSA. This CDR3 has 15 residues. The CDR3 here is CASSFSRVFPSPLHF. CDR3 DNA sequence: TGTGCCAGCAGCTTTTCCCGGGTTTTCCCTTCACCCCTCCACTTT.

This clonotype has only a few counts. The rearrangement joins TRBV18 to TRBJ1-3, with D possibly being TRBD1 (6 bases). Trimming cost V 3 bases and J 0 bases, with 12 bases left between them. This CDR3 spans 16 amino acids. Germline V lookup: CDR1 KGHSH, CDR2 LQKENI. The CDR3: CASSPRTVGSGNTIYF. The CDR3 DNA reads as TGTGCCAGCTCACCTAGGACAGTAGGCTCTGGAAACACCATATATTTT.

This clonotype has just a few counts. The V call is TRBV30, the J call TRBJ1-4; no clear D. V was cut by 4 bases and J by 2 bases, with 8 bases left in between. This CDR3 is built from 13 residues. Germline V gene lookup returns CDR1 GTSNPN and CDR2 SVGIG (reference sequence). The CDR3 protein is CAWNVGTNEKLFF. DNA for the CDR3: TGTGCCTGGAATGTGGGCACTAATGAAAAACTGTTTTTT. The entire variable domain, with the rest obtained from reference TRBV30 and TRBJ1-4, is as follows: SQTIHQWPATLVQPVGSPLSLECTVEGTSNPNLYWYRQAAGRGLQLLFYSVGIGQISSEVPQNLSASRPQDRQFILSSKKLLLSDSGFYLCAWNVGTNEKLFFGSGTQLSVL.

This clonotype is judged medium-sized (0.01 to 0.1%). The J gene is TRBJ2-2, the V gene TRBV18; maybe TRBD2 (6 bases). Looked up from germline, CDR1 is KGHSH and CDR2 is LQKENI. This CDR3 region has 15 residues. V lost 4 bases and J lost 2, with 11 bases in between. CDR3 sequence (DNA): TGTGCCAGCTCACGTCGGGGGAGCAACACCGGGGAGCTGTTTTTT. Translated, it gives CASSRRGSNTGELFF. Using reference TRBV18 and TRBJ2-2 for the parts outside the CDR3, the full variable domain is NAGVMQNPRHLVRRRGQEARLRCSPMKGHSHVYWYRQLPEEGLKFMVYLQKENIIDESGMPKERFSAEFPKEGPSILRIQQVVRGDSAAYFCASSRRGSNTGELFFGEGSRLTVL.

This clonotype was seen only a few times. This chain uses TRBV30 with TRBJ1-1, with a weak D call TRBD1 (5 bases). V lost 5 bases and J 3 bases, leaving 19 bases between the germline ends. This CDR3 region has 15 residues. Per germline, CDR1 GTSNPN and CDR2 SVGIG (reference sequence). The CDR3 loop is CAWVPPSGSHTEAFF. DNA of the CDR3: TGTGCCTGGGTCCCCCCATCAGGGAGTCACACTGAAGCTTTCTTT.

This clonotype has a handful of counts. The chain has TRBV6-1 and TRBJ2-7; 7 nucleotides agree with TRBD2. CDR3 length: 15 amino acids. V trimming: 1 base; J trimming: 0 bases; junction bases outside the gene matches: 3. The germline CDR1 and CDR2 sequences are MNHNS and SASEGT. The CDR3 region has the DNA TGTGCCAGCAGTGAAGTTGCGGGGGACTCCTACGAGCAGTACTTC. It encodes CASSEVAGDSYEQYF.

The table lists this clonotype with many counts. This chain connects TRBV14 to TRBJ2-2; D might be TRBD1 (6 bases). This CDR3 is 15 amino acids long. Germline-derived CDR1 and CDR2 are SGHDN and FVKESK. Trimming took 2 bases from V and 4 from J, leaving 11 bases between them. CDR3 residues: CASSQMQGRTGELFF. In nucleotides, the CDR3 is TGTGCCAGCAGCCAAATGCAGGGGCGCACCGGGGAGCTGTTTTTT.

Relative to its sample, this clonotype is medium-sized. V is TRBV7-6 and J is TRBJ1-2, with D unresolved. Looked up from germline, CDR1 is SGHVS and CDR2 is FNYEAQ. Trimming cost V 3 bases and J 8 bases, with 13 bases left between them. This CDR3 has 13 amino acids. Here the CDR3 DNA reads TGTGCCAGCAGCTTCTATAGGGTCGGCGGCTACACCTTC. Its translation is CASSFYRVGGYTF.